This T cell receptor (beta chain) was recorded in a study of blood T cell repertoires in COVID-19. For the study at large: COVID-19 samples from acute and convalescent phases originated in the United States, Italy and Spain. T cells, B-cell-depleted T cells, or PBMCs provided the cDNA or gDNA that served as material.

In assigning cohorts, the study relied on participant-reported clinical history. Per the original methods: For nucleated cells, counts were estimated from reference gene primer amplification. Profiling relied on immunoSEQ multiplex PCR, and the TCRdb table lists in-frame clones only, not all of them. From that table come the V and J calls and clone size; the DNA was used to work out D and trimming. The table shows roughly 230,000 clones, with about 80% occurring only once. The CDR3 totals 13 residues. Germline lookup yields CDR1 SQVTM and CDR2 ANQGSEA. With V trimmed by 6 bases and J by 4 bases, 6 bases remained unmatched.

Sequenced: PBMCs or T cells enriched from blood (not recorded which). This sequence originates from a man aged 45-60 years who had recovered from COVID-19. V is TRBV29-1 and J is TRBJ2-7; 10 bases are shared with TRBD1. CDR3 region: CSVWDRGIYEQYF. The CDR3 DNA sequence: TGCAGCGTGTGGGACAGGGGTATTTACGAGCAGTACTTC.